This TCR beta chain came from a study of long-term antiretroviral therapy in people with HIV. This was the immunoSEQ v3.0 assay at survey level. Measured with immunoSEQ multiplex PCR; TCRdb has only the in-frame clones, and not every one. Of tens of thousands of clones in the sample, almost 95% were seen once. There are 18 residues in the CDR3. After removal of 3 bases from V and 2 bases from J, the junction contained 10 bases not matched to a gene. Looked up from germline, CDR1 is LNHDA and CDR2 is SQIVND (reference sequence). The rearrangement links TRBV19 to TRBJ2-3, with TRBD2 matching over 11 bases. The sequences come from unsorted PBMCs, collected just over 7.3 years after starting antiretroviral therapy. This sequence was found in a man aged 50-59 years with HIV. DNA of the CDR3: TGTGCCAGTAGTATTTGGCTAGCGGGAGGCCGGGACACAGATACGCAGTATTTT. The encoded protein is CASSIWLAGGRDTDTQYF. Complete variable domain (other parts from reference TRBV19 and TRBJ2-3): DGGITQSPKYLFRKEGQNVTLSCEQNLNHDAMYWYRQDPGQGLRLIYYSQIVNDFQKGDIAEGYSVSREKKESFPLTVTSAQKNPTAFYLCASSIWLAGGRDTDTQYFGPGTRLTVL.